This T cell receptor beta chain was documented in a study of beta chain features in type 1 diabetes. Only a few counts were recorded for this clone. Since all of the isolated RNA was reverse transcribed, expressed TCRB transcripts were what got sequenced. Assay used: immunoSEQ multiplex PCR; TCRdb lists only in-frame clones, some missing. The top ten hold around 0.02% of the sample, which has 810,000 or so clones, about a sixth seen once. Purities over 98% were achieved in all sorted populations. The junction had 8 bases not matched to a gene; V was cut back by 3 bases and J by 7 bases. Germline lookup yields CDR1 SGHTA and CDR2 FQGNSA. The length of the CDR3 is 16 residues.

Sequencing was performed on naive CD4+ T cells from blood. The chain has TRBV7-2 and TRBJ2-3; 12 bases match TRBD2. This clonotype was sampled from a woman aged 18 to 35 in good health. The CDR3 region has the DNA TGTGCCAGCAGCTTGCTAGCGGGAGGGCCGGAAAATACGCAGTATTTT. Translation gives CASSLLAGGPENTQYF. The full variable domain, with the rest looked up from reference TRBV7-2 and TRBJ2-3, is GAGVSQSPSNKVTEKGKDVELRCDPISGHTALYWYRQSLGQGLEFLIYFQGNSAPDKSGLPSDRFSAERTGGSVSTLTIQRTQQEDSAVYLCASSLLAGGPENTQYFGPGTRLTVL.